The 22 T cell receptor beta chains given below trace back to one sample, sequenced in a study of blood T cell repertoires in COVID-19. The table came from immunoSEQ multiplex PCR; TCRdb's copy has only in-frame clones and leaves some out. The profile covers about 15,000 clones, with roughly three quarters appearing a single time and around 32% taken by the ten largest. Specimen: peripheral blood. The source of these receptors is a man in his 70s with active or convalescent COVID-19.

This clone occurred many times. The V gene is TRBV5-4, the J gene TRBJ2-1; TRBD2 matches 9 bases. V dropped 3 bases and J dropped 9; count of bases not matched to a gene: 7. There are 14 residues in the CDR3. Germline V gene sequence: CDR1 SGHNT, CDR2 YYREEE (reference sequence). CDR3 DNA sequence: TGTGCCAGCAGCTCCGCTGCGGGGGGGCTTGAGCAGTTCTTC. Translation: CASSSAAGGLEQFF.

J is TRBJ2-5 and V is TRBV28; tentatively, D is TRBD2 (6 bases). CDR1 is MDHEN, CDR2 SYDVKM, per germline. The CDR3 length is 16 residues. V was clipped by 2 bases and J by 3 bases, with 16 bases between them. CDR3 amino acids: CASSLLWGETKETQYF. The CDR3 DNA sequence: TGTGCCAGCAGTTTACTCTGGGGGGAAACTAAAGAGACCCAGTACTTC. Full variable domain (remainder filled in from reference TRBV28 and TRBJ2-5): DVKVTQSSRYLVKRTGEKVFLECVQDMDHENMFWYRQDPGLGLRLIYFSYDVKMKEKGDIPEGYSVSREKKERFSLILESASTNQTSMYLCASSLLWGETKETQYFGPGTRLLVL.

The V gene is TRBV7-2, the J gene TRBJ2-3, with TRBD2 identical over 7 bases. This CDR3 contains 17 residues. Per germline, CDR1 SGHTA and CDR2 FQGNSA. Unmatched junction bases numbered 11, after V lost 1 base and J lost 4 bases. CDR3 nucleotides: TGTGCCAGCAGCTTAGGCAGCGGGATCCCAAGGCCAGATACGCAGTATTTT. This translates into CASSLGSGIPRPDTQYF.

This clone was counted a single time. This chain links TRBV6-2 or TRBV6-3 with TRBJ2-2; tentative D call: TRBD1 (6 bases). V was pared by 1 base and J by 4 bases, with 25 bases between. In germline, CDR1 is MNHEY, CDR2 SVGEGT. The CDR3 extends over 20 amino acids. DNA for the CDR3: TGTGCCAGCAGTTACTTCGGACACGAAACGATGGACAGAAGCACCGGGGAGCTGTTTTTT. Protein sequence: CASSYFGHETMDRSTGELFF.

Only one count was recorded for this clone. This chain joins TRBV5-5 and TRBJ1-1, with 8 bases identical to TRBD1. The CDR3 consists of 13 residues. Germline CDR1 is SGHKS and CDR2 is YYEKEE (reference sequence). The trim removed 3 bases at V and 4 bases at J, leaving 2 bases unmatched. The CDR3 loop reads CASSSTGVTEAFF. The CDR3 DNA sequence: TGTGCCAGCAGCTCGACAGGGGTCACTGAAGCTTTCTTT. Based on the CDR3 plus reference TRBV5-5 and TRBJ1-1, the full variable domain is DAGVTQSPTHLIKTRGQQVTLRCSPISGHKSVSWYQQVLGQGPQFIFQYYEKEERGRGNFPDRFSARQFPNYSSELNVNALLLGDSALYLCASSSTGVTEAFFGQGTRLTVV.

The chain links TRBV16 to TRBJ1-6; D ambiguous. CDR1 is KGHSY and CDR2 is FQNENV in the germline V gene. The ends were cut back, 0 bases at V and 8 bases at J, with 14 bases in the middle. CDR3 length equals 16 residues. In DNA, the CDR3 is TGTGCCAGCAGCCAATCAATTATTCGCGGTTATTCACCCCTCCACTTT. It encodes CASSQSIIRGYSPLHF.

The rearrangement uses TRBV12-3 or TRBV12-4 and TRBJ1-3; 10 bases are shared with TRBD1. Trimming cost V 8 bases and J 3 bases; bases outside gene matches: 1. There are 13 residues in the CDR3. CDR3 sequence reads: CASDRGLGNTIYF. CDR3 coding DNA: TGTGCCAGCGACAGGGGGCTTGGAAACACCATATATTTT.

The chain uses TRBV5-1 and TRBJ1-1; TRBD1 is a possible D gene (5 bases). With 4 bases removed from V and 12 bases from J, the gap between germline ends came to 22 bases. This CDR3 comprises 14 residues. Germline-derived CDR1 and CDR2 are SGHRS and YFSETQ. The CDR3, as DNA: TGCGCCAGCAGCACTCAGGATAAGGGACTCCTGACTTTCTTT. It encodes CASSTQDKGLLTFF.

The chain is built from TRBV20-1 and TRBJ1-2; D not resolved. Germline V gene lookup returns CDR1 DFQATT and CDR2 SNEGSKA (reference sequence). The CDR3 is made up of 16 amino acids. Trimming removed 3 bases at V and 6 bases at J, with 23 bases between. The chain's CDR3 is CSASTARDPAGDGYTF. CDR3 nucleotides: TGCAGTGCTAGTACCGCGAGAGACCCCGCCGGGGATGGCTACACCTTC.

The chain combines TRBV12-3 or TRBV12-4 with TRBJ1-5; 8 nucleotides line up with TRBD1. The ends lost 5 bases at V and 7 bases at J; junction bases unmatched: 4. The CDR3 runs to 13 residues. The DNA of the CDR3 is TGTGCCAGCAGTCCAACAGGGGGACAGCCCCAGCATTTT. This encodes CASSPTGGQPQHF.

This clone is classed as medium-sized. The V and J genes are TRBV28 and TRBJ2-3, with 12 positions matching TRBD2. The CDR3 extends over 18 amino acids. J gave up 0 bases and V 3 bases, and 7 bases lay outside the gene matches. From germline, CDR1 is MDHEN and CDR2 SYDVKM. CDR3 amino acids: CASSLEALAGGSTDTQYF. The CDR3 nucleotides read TGTGCCAGCAGTTTGGAGGCTCTAGCGGGGGGGAGCACAGATACGCAGTATTTT.

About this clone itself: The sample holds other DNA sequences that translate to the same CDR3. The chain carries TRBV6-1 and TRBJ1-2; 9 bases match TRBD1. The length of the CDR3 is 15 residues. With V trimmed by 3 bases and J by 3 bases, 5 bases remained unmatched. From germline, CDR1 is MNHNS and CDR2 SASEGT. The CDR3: CASSERDRADYGYTF. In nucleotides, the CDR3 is TGTGCCAGCAGTGAGAGGGACAGGGCTGACTATGGCTACACCTTC.

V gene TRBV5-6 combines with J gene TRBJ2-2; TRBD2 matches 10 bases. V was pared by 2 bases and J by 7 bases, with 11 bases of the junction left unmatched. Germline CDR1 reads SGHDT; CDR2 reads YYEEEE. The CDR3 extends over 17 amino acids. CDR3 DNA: TGTGCCAGCAGCTTTAGGAGTAGCGGGAGGATTGGCGGGGAGCTGTTTTTT. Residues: CASSFRSSGRIGGELFF.

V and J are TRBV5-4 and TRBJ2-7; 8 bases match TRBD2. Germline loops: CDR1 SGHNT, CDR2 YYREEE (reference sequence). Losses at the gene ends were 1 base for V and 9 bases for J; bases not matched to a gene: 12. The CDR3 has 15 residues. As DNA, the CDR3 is TGTGCCAGCAGCTTGTCTCGGACGGGGGGGGCACTGCAGTACTTC. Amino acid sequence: CASSLSRTGGALQYF.

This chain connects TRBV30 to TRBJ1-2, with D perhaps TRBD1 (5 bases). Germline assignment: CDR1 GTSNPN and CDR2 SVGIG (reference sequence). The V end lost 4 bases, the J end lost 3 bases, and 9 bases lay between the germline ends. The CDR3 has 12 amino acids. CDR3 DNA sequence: TGTGCCTGGAAGGTAGGGGACTATGGCTACACCTTC. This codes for CAWKVGDYGYTF.

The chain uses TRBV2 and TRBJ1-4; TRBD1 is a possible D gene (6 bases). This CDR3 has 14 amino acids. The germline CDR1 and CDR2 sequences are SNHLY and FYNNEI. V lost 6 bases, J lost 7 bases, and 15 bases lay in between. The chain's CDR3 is CASRPGTTLEKLFF. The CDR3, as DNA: TGTGCCAGCAGACCCGGGACAACCCTTGAAAAACTGTTTTTT.

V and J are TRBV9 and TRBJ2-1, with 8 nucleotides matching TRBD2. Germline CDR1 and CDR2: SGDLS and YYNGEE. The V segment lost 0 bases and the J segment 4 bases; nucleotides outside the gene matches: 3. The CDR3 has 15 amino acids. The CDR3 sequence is CASSVVAGTYNEQFF. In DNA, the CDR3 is TGTGCCAGCAGCGTAGTAGCGGGGACTTACAATGAGCAGTTCTTC. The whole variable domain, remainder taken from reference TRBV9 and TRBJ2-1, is DSGVTQTPKHLITATGQRVTLRCSPRSGDLSVYWYQQSLDQGLQFLIQYYNGEERAKGNILERFSAQQFPDLHSELNLSSLELGDSALYFCASSVVAGTYNEQFFGPGTRLTVL.

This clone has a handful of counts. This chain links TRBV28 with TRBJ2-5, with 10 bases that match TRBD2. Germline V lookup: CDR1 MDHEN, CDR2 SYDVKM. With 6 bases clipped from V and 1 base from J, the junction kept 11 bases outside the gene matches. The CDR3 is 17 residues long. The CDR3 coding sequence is TGTGCCAGCAGCCAGACGACTAGCGGGTTTCGCCAAGAGACCCAGTACTTC. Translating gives CASSQTTSGFRQETQYF.

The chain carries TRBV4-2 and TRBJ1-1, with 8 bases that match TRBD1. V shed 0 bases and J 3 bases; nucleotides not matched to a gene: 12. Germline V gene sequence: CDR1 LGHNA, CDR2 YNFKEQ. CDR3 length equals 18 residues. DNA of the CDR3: TGTGCCAGCAGCCAAGATCTAAGAGGCCAGGGGGCGGACACTGAAGCTTTCTTT. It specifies CASSQDLRGQGADTEAFF.

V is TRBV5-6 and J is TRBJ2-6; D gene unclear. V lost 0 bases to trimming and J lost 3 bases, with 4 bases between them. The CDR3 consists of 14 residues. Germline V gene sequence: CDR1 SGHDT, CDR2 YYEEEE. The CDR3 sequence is CASSLGIGANVLTF. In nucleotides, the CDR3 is TGTGCCAGCAGCTTGGGTATTGGGGCCAACGTCCTGACTTTC.

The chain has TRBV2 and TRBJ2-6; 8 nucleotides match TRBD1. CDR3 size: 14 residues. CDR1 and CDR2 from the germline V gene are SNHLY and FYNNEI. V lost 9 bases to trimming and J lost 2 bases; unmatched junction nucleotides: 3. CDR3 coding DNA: TGTGCCAGACAGGGGGTCGCTGGGGCCAACGTCCTGACTTTC. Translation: CARQGVAGANVLTF.

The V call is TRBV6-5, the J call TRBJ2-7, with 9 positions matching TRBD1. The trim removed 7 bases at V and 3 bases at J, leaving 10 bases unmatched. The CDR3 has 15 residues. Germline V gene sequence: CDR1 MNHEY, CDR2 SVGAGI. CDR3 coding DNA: TGTGCCAGCAATTCCCCGGGACAGGGAATCTACGAGCAGTACTTC. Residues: CASNSPGQGIYEQYF.